The present entry profiles one TCR beta chain with its context. The antigen remains unidentified. The CDR3 runs to 11 residues. Germline-derived CDR1 and CDR2 are SQVTM and ANQGSEA. Losses at the gene ends were 3 bases for V and 12 bases for J; bases not matched to a gene: 8. The data were obtained in a study of cytomegalovirus exposure and HLA in healthy donors. The overall study: Both the approximately 120 validation repertoires and the approximately 700 first-cohort repertoires used the same platform, as reported by a later analysis. Study-wide results and limits: The tendency of first-cohort TCR clusters to co-occur in the 120 or so validation repertoires was the finding of a later analysis. It was reported that the classifier diagnosed cytomegalovirus status with high specificity and sensitivity in both the original and validation cohorts.

Assay: immunoSEQ multiplex PCR; the TCRdb copy retains only in-frame clones and omits some. Of more than 300,000 clones in the sample, more than 80% were seen once. The donors were in the 120-subject validation cohort, distinct from the roughly 720-subject first cohort. The material sequenced was PBMCs. The rearrangement joins TRBV29-1 to TRBJ2-7; the match to TRBD1 covers 7 bases. The clonotype comes from a woman aged 18-29 years in good health and CMV-seronegative. The CDR3 region has the DNA TGCAGCGTTGATCTTCGGGGACAGCCGTACTTC. Protein product: CSVDLRGQPYF.